The 25 T cell receptor beta chains reported below all come from one sample, sequenced in a study of identical twins. Via MiXCR, TCRdb re-called the 5' RACE reads, giving one row per CDR3 protein. The sample contains hundreds of thousands of distinct CDR3 sequences, 15% to 20% of which appear only once. The sample also formed part of further work on T cells expressing NK-cell markers.

Sequenced input: PBMCs. The receptors shown here come from a woman between 18 and 29 years old in good health.

This clonotype was seen a few times. The rearrangement joins TRBV5-1 to TRBJ2-1, with no clear D. The CDR3 runs to 14 residues. Trimming stripped 1 base from V and 8 bases from J, with 13 bases between. Per germline, CDR1 SGHRS and CDR2 YFSETQ. The CDR3 is CASSLSDSRDEQFF. The CDR3 coding sequence is TGCGCCAGCAGCTTGAGTGACTCACGGGATGAGCAGTTCTTC.

This chain joins TRBV15 and TRBJ2-2, with D perhaps matching TRBD1 or TRBD2 (5 bases each). This CDR3 has 13 residues. With 5 bases removed from V and 6 bases from J, the gap between germline ends came to 10 bases. In germline, CDR1 is LNHNV, CDR2 YYDKDF (reference sequence). This CDR3 is CATSEGYAGELFF. DNA for the CDR3: TGTGCCACCAGCGAGGGGTACGCCGGGGAGCTGTTTTTT.

This clonotype was seen a handful of times. The rearrangement uses TRBV12-3 or TRBV12-4 and TRBJ1-5; D not certain. The CDR3 contains 14 residues. The ends were cut back, 2 bases at V and 3 bases at J, with 8 bases in the middle. CDR3 coding DNA: TGTGCCAGCAGTTTAAAAGGGTCCAATCAGCCCCAGCATTTT. It codes for CASSLKGSNQPQHF.

The rearrangement links TRBV7-9 to TRBJ2-1, with D uncertain. V was trimmed by 2 bases and J by 6 bases, leaving 17 bases between them. Germline CDR1 is SEHNR and CDR2 is FQNEAQ (reference sequence). This CDR3 region has 16 residues. CDR3 amino acids: CASSLSIGRGVNEQFF. The CDR3 DNA is TGTGCCAGCAGCTTATCGATCGGGCGTGGTGTCAATGAGCAGTTCTTC.

This clonotype was seen a handful of times. The chain uses TRBV10-1 and TRBJ2-3, with D possibly being TRBD2 (6 bases). The ends were cut back, 2 bases at V and 4 bases at J, with 19 bases in the middle. The CDR3 consists of 17 residues. CDR1 is WNHNN and CDR2 is SYGVQD in the germline V gene (reference sequence). The CDR3 sequence is CASSEGIAAGLPDTQYF. In DNA form, the CDR3 reads TGCGCCAGCAGTGAGGGAATAGCGGCTGGGCTTCCAGATACGCAGTATTTT.

The sample holds many counts of this clonotype. The CDR3 coding sequence is TGTGCCAGCAGTTACGCGGGGAGCTCTGGAAACACCATATATTTT. This encodes CASSYAGSSGNTIYF. The rearrangement joins TRBV6-5 to TRBJ1-3; D gene ambiguous. The CDR3 is 15 residues long. The germline CDR1 and CDR2 sequences are MNHEY and SVGAGI. Trimming took off 2 bases at V and 0 bases at J, with 8 bases between the two ends.

This clonotype was found a few times. The chain joins TRBV20-1 to TRBJ2-4; perhaps D is TRBD1 or TRBD2 (5 bases each). The CDR3 spans 13 residues. The V gene lost 1 base and the J gene lost 8 bases, with 12 bases spanning the gap. Germline lookup yields CDR1 DFQATT and CDR2 SNEGSKA (reference sequence). The CDR3 is CSARGGIGDIQYF. CDR3 bases: TGCAGTGCTAGAGGGGGGATTGGGGACATTCAGTACTTC.

In this sample, this clonotype turned up a few times. This chain uses TRBV6-1 with TRBJ1-1; 9 bases agree with TRBD1. The CDR3 totals 14 residues. Germline CDR1 reads MNHNS; CDR2 reads SASEGT. With V trimmed by 7 bases and J by 1 base, 4 bases remained unmatched. The CDR3 sequence is CASNLDRGNTEAFF. DNA for the CDR3: TGTGCCAGCAACTTGGACAGGGGGAACACTGAAGCTTTCTTT.

This clonotype has just a few counts. The chain employs TRBV7-2 and TRBJ2-3, with D tentatively TRBD1 or TRBD2 (5 bases each). The V and J ends lost 4 bases and 2 bases respectively, with 16 bases between them. Germline values: CDR1 SGHTA, CDR2 FQGNSA. This CDR3 comprises 16 residues. The CDR3 nucleotides read TGTGCCAGCAGCTCGACCCTAGGGACGCACACAGATACGCAGTATTTT. Protein product: CASSSTLGTHTDTQYF.

This clonotype was observed many times. The chain uses TRBV12-3 or TRBV12-4 and TRBJ2-5; TRBD1 matches 9 bases. V gave up 5 bases and J gave up 4 bases; unmatched junction bases: 11. There are 16 residues in the CDR3. This CDR3 reads CASSTRGQGRRETQYF. CDR3 nucleotides: TGTGCCAGCAGTACCCGGGGACAGGGAAGGAGAGAGACCCAGTACTTC.

This rearrangement joins TRBV20-1 to TRBJ2-4; D remains ambiguous. V was cut by 3 bases and J by 6 bases, with 6 bases left in between. Germline loops: CDR1 DFQATT, CDR2 SNEGSKA (reference sequence). This CDR3 comprises 11 residues. The CDR3 DNA follows: TGCAGTGCTAGTGATTCAAACATTCAGTACTTC. This translates into CSASDSNIQYF.

This clonotype came up once. The V call is TRBV7-2, the J call TRBJ1-5; perhaps TRBD1 as D (6 bases). The V gene's germline CDR1 is SGHTA and CDR2 FQGNSA. V dropped 3 bases and J dropped 3 bases, with 12 bases sitting between them. The CDR3 contains 15 residues. The CDR3 DNA follows: TGTGCCAGCAGCTTCGATCCAGGGGACAATCAGCCCCAGCATTTT. Residues: CASSFDPGDNQPQHF.

V is TRBV20-1 and J is TRBJ2-1, with 9 nucleotides matching TRBD1. The CDR3 length is 15 residues. From germline, CDR1 is DFQATT and CDR2 SNEGSKA (reference sequence). Trimming took 2 bases from V and 8 from J; bases not matched to a gene: 10. The CDR3 reads CSARPGTGRFHEQFF. The CDR3 region has the DNA TGCAGTGCTAGACCAGGGACAGGGAGGTTCCATGAGCAGTTCTTC.

The chain combines TRBV2 with TRBJ2-3, with 13 bases fitting TRBD2. Germline trimming cut 8 bases from V and 1 base from J; bases unmatched to any gene: 3. Germline lookup yields CDR1 SNHLY and CDR2 FYNNEI. This CDR3 region has 15 residues. The CDR3 loop is CASGTSGIGTDTQYF. In DNA form, the CDR3 reads TGTGCCAGCGGGACTAGCGGGATTGGCACAGATACGCAGTATTTT.

This clonotype was observed a few times. The chain is built from TRBV12-3 or TRBV12-4 and TRBJ1-6; a weak D match, TRBD1 (6 bases). V dropped 6 bases and J dropped 0 bases, with 12 bases sitting between them. This CDR3 spans 16 amino acids. CDR3 sequence: CASRGGLNSYNSPLHF. CDR3 nucleotide sequence: TGTGCCAGCAGGGGGGGGCTGAACTCCTATAATTCACCCCTCCACTTT.

This clonotype appeared a few times. The V gene is TRBV9, the J gene TRBJ2-5, with D perhaps being TRBD1 or TRBD2 (6 bases each). Trimming left V 5 bases short and J 2 bases short, with 16 bases between. The CDR3 is 15 amino acids. Germline CDR1 and CDR2: SGDLS and YYNGEE. CDR3 sequence reads: CASSGGGFAQETQYF. CDR3 DNA sequence: TGTGCCAGCAGTGGAGGGGGATTCGCGCAAGAGACCCAGTACTTC.

This clonotype was seen a few times. The genes are TRBV6-2 or TRBV6-3 and TRBJ2-7; 7 nucleotides line up with TRBD1. V was clipped by 4 bases and J by 7 bases; unmatched bases: 16. The CDR3 runs 16 residues. CDR1 is MNHEY, CDR2 SVGEGT, per germline. In DNA form, the CDR3 reads TGTGCCAGCAGTTTAACGAGGGGGCCTCTTTTGCGGGAGCAGTACTTC. Translating gives CASSLTRGPLLREQYF.

This clonotype was counted between two and nine times. V gene TRBV20-1 combines with J gene TRBJ2-3; 7 nucleotides align to TRBD1. Losses at the gene ends were 7 bases for V and 0 bases for J; bases not matched to a gene: 10. The CDR3 loop spans 15 amino acids. CDR1 and CDR2 (germline): DFQATT, SNEGSKA (reference sequence). In DNA form, the CDR3 reads TGCAGTGTTGCAGACAGGGACCATAGCACAGATACGCAGTATTTT. Translation gives CSVADRDHSTDTQYF.

Only a few counts were recorded for this clonotype. It is unclear where the CDR3 begins or ends on the DNA, so no DNA is shown, and the CDR3 is as TCRdb lists it. The chain is built from TRBV12-3 or TRBV12-4 and TRBJ1-2; TRBD1 is the table's D call, not checked against the DNA. The CDR3 comprises 14 residues, both ends counted. The CDR3 sequence is CASSFRWGTGAFTF.

V and J are TRBV10-3 and TRBJ2-1; D gene ambiguous. Germline-derived CDR1 and CDR2 are ENHRY and SYGVKD. V lost 3 bases and J lost 8, with 11 bases in between. The CDR3 contains 13 residues. Here the CDR3 DNA reads TGTGCCATCAGTGAAATGGGTGGGGATGAGCAGTTCTTC. Its translation is CAISEMGGDEQFF.

This chain uses TRBV5-1 with TRBJ2-1; D perhaps matches TRBD2 (5 bases). The V end was cut by 0 bases, the J end by 8 bases, with 15 bases between. Germline V gene data show CDR1 as SGHRS and CDR2 as YFSETQ. The CDR3 runs 15 residues. CDR3 DNA sequence: TGCGCCAGCAGCTTGGGGACTTACCAGGTCGATGAGCAGTTCTTC. It is translated as CASSLGTYQVDEQFF. The full variable domain, rest sourced from reference TRBV5-1 and TRBJ2-1, is KAGVTQTPRYLIKTRGQQVTLSCSPISGHRSVSWYQQTPGQGLQFLFEYFSETQRNKGNFPGRFSGRQFSNSRSEMNVSTLELGDSALYLCASSLGTYQVDEQFFGPGTRLTVL.

The V call is TRBV21-1, the J call TRBJ2-3. TRBV21-1 counts as a pseudogene. The CDR3 extends over 15 amino acids. The DNA of the CDR3 is TGTGCCAGCAGCAGGCTGGCTCTATACACAGATACGCAGTATTTT. Amino acid sequence: CASSRLALYTDTQYF.

The rearrangement links TRBV12-3 or TRBV12-4 to TRBJ1-1; possible D gene TRBD1, 5 bases. CDR3 length equals 14 residues. V was trimmed by 1 base and J by 8 bases, leaving 14 bases between them. CDR3 sequence: CASSLGGDMIEAFF. CDR3 nucleotide sequence: TGTGCCAGCAGTTTAGGGGGCGATATGATAGAAGCTTTCTTT.

This clonotype was picked up a small number of times. This chain joins TRBV5-6 and TRBJ2-3; 8 positions agree with TRBD2. Germline V gene data show CDR1 as SGHDT and CDR2 as YYEEEE. The V and J ends lost 3 bases and 3 bases, in that order; junction bases with no gene match: 6. The CDR3 runs 15 residues. Written as DNA, the CDR3 is TGTGCCAGCAGCTCTACTAGCGGCCTAACAGATACGCAGTATTTT. Its protein product is CASSSTSGLTDTQYF.

This clonotype was counted a few times. The V gene is TRBV12-3 or TRBV12-4, the J gene TRBJ1-6, with TRBD1 as a possible D gene (5 bases). The CDR3 is 13 amino acids. V lost 2 bases and J lost 7, with 6 bases in between. CDR3 protein: CASSLNRNSPLHF. The CDR3 nucleotides are TGTGCCAGCAGTTTAAACAGGAATTCACCCCTCCACTTT.